This T cell receptor beta chain was sequenced during a study of beta chain features in type 1 diabetes. General observations from the study: Type 1 diabetes patients showed a moderate but significant shortening of TCRB CDR3s in all four CD4+ subsets. Any HLA type influence on TCRB rearrangement was left unresolved here.

This clone was detected a few times. The antigen remains unidentified. From germline, CDR1 is KGHSH and CDR2 LQKENI. The CDR3 is 16 residues long. Trimming pared 3 bases from V and 3 bases from J, leaving 14 bases between. The whole isolated RNA underwent reverse transcription, so sequencing captured expressed TCRB transcripts. Samples of naive, central memory and regulatory T cells yielded a mean of around 3.8 million reads. Sequencing was performed with immunoSEQ multiplex PCR; in TCRdb, only in-frame clones are kept and a portion is missing. The sample lists about 740,000 clones, about an eighth seen once, with 0.022% in the top ten.

Sample: naive CD4+ T cells from blood. The clonotype originates from a man between 18 and 29 years old with type 1 diabetes. V is TRBV18 and J is TRBJ2-2, with a possible D match to TRBD2 (6 bases). CDR3 protein: CASSPPGREDTGELFF. In DNA, the CDR3 is TGTGCCAGCTCACCTCCGGGCAGGGAGGACACCGGGGAGCTGTTTTTT. Supplemented by reference TRBV18 and TRBJ2-2, the full variable domain reads NAGVMQNPRHLVRRRGQEARLRCSPMKGHSHVYWYRQLPEEGLKFMVYLQKENIIDESGMPKERFSAEFPKEGPSILRIQQVVRGDSAAYFCASSPPGREDTGELFFGEGSRLTVL.